These 20 T cell receptor beta chains originate from one sample sequenced in a study of blood T cell repertoires in COVID-19. Clones were sequenced by immunoSEQ multiplex PCR, and TCRdb holds only the in-frame ones, with some missing. The data contain a few hundred thousand clones, approximately 78% of them singletons. The source material was peripheral blood. These TCRs come from a woman in her late teens or twenties with acute or convalescent COVID-19.

A few counts support this clone. V gene TRBV5-1 combines with J gene TRBJ1-4, with 9 bases matching TRBD1. The CDR3 sequence is 19 residues long. V lost 3 bases, J lost 7 bases, and 19 bases stayed unmatched. Germline V gene data show CDR1 as SGHRS and CDR2 as YFSETQ. CDR3 in amino acids: CASSSTYGQGTGAGEKLFF. The CDR3 nucleotides are TGCGCCAGCAGCTCGACTTACGGACAGGGGACAGGAGCGGGTGAAAAACTGTTTTTT.

The chain joins TRBV24-1 to TRBJ1-2; D remains unclear. In germline, CDR1 is KGHDR, CDR2 SFDVKD. This CDR3 is built from 14 residues. V lost 2 bases and J 2 bases, leaving 8 bases between the germline ends. The CDR3 nucleotides are TGTGCCACCAGTGATTCAAACTGGAACTATGGCTACACCTTC. It yields the protein CATSDSNWNYGYTF.

This chain connects TRBV5-1 to TRBJ1-1, with TRBD1 identical over 9 bases. The germline CDR1 and CDR2 sequences are SGHRS and YFSETQ. V shed 0 bases and J 6 bases; nucleotides not matched to a gene: 3. The CDR3 has 14 amino acids. The chain's CDR3 is CASSLGTGGAEAFF. The CDR3 bases are TGCGCCAGCAGCTTGGGTACAGGGGGCGCTGAAGCTTTCTTT.

This chain connects TRBV5-6 to TRBJ2-1; 7 bases agree with TRBD1. Per the germline V gene, CDR1 is SGHDT and CDR2 is YYEEEE. J was trimmed by 6 bases and V by 3 bases; bases with no gene match: 9. This CDR3 is built from 15 residues. The CDR3 here is CASSSDRVPRNEQFF. As DNA, the CDR3 is TGTGCCAGCAGCTCAGACAGGGTACCCCGCAATGAGCAGTTCTTC.

This clone showed up just a few times. CDR3 region: CASSRTEGFNSPLHF. The CDR3 DNA reads TGTGCCAGCAGCCGGACAGAGGGTTTTAATTCACCCCTCCACTTT. This rearrangement joins TRBV7-9 to TRBJ1-6, with D perhaps TRBD1 (6 bases). Trimming removed 5 bases from V and 6 bases from J, with 14 bases in between. CDR1 is SEHNR, CDR2 FQNEAQ, per germline (reference sequence). CDR3 size: 15 residues.

This sequence joins TRBV6-2 or TRBV6-3 and TRBJ1-2; D might be TRBD1 (6 bases). Germline lookup yields CDR1 MNHEY and CDR2 SVGEGT. V gave up 6 bases and J gave up 4 bases, with 21 bases separating them. The CDR3 loop spans 16 amino acids. This CDR3 is CASRPPFDRFGYGYTF. The CDR3 DNA follows: TGTGCCAGCAGACCTCCCTTCGACAGGTTCGGCTATGGCTACACCTTC.

This chain connects TRBV2 to TRBJ1-2; D may be TRBD1 (6 bases). Trimming stripped 3 bases from V and 8 bases from J, with 16 bases between. The CDR3 contains 14 residues. CDR1 and CDR2 (germline): SNHLY, FYNNEI. The CDR3 region is CASSDYQGLRGYTF. CDR3 nucleotides: TGTGCCAGCAGTGATTATCAGGGGCTTCGCGGCTACACCTTC.

The chain links TRBV27 to TRBJ1-4; 8 nucleotides match TRBD1. There are 15 residues in the CDR3. V shed 5 bases, J shed 4 bases, and the junction held 6 bases outside the gene matches. Germline CDR1 MNHEY, CDR2 SMNVEV (reference sequence). CDR3 residues: CASSLQGAFNEKLFF. Written as DNA, the CDR3 is TGTGCCAGCAGTCTCCAGGGGGCCTTTAATGAAAAACTGTTTTTT.

CDR3 sequence reads: CASRTLPGTGFNEKLFF. CDR3 DNA sequence: TGTGCCAGCAGGACCTTACCCGGGACAGGCTTTAATGAAAAACTGTTTTTT. The V and J genes are TRBV27 and TRBJ1-4, with 8 bases fitting TRBD1. Trimming at V came to 6 bases and at J to 4 bases, leaving 13 bases not matched to a gene. CDR1 and CDR2 from the germline V gene are MNHEY and SMNVEV (reference sequence). The CDR3 is 17 residues long.

This chain joins TRBV27 and TRBJ1-4, with 12 bases that match TRBD1. This CDR3 spans 19 amino acids. V lost 1 base, J lost 8 bases, and 14 bases stayed unmatched. Germline-derived CDR1 and CDR2 are MNHEY and SMNVEV (reference sequence). CDR3 region: CASSLFLPGQGADGEKLFF. CDR3 coding DNA: TGTGCCAGCAGTTTATTCCTGCCGGGACAGGGGGCCGATGGAGAAAAACTGTTTTTT.

V is TRBV7-9 and J is TRBJ2-1, with 7 bases matching TRBD2. CDR1 and CDR2 from the germline V gene are SEHNR and FQNEAQ (reference sequence). V lost 8 bases and J lost 7; bases outside the gene matches: 20. This CDR3 region has 17 residues. The CDR3 DNA follows: TGTGCCAGCGTCCATAAGTGGGAGTTCGCCGGGGGGAATGAGCAGTTCTTC. This encodes CASVHKWEFAGGNEQFF.

For this clone: A read error may account for a junction end that differs from germline. CDR3 coding DNA: TGTGCTAGCAGCCCAGGGGGTGCAGGTTTGGAGACCCAGTACTTC. The encoded protein is CASSPGGAGLETQYF. The gene calls are TRBV7-7 and TRBJ2-5; 7 nucleotides agree with TRBD1. CDR1 and CDR2 (germline): SSHAT, FNYEAQ (reference sequence). The CDR3 sequence is 15 residues long.

The chain uses TRBV28 and TRBJ1-1, with D possibly being TRBD1 (5 bases). V was clipped by 5 bases and J by 0 bases, with 10 bases between them. CDR3 size: 14 residues. Looked up from germline, CDR1 is MDHEN and CDR2 is SYDVKM. Here the CDR3 DNA reads TGTGCCAGCAGTCAAAGGGGTATGAACACTGAAGCTTTCTTT. Translating it yields CASSQRGMNTEAFF.

On this clone itself: This could be a read error, since a much larger clone is one nucleotide away. This rearrangement joins TRBV6-5 to TRBJ1-3; 7 bases map to TRBD1. The CDR3 runs to 15 residues. V shed 6 bases, J shed 0 bases, and the junction held 5 bases outside the gene matches. Per the germline V gene, CDR1 is MNHEY and CDR2 is SVGAGI. The CDR3, as DNA: TGTGCCAGCAGCCCGGGACAGAACTCTGGAAACACCATATATTTT. Protein sequence: CASSPGQNSGNTIYF.

This chain connects TRBV27 to TRBJ2-1; TRBD2 agrees at 11 bases. Trimming at V came to 6 bases and at J to 0 bases, leaving 16 bases not matched to a gene. The CDR3 covers 20 residues. CDR1 is MNHEY, CDR2 SMNVEV, per germline (reference sequence). The CDR3 region is CASSLSPLAGGPGSYNEQFF. The DNA of the CDR3 is TGTGCCAGCAGCCTATCCCCGCTAGCGGGAGGCCCCGGCTCCTACAATGAGCAGTTCTTC.

This clone was seen a few times. The chain joins TRBV5-4 to TRBJ2-4, with unresolved D. V shed 5 bases and J shed 5 bases, with 14 bases lying between them. There are 14 residues in the CDR3. CDR1 is SGHNT and CDR2 is YYREEE in the germline V gene (reference sequence). The CDR3 reads CASSTWAKENIQYF. As DNA, the CDR3 is TGTGCCAGCAGTACGTGGGCGAAGGAAAACATTCAGTACTTC.

The chain joins TRBV7-2 to TRBJ1-5; 7 nucleotides agree with TRBD1. Germline assignment: CDR1 SGHTA and CDR2 FQGNSA. Trimming cost V 5 bases and J 3 bases; bases outside gene matches: 4. The CDR3 runs to 14 residues. In DNA form, the CDR3 reads TGTGCCAGCAGCCTGGGGACAGCCAATCAGCCCCAGCATTTT. Translation gives CASSLGTANQPQHF.

The V gene is TRBV18, the J gene TRBJ1-2, with 10 bases that match TRBD1. V was pared by 5 bases and J by 5 bases, with 5 bases of the junction left unmatched. CDR3 length: 14 residues. In germline, CDR1 is KGHSH, CDR2 LQKENI. CDR3 in DNA: TGTGCCAGCTCATCCGGACAGGGGGGGTATGGCTACACCTTC. Protein: CASSSGQGGYGYTF.

V and J are TRBV6-5 and TRBJ1-1; D remains ambiguous. Per germline, CDR1 MNHEY and CDR2 SVGAGI. The CDR3 has 14 amino acids. Trimming removed 6 bases at V and 2 bases at J, with 13 bases between. This CDR3 reads CASRAAALNTEAFF. CDR3 bases: TGTGCCAGCAGGGCGGCAGCCCTTAACACTGAAGCTTTCTTT.

This chain links TRBV3-1 (or the pseudogene TRBV3-2) with TRBJ1-1; TRBD1 matches 8 bases. CDR3 length: 15 amino acids. The V gene end was trimmed by 0 bases and the J gene end by 7 bases; junction bases not matched to a gene: 7. Germline-derived CDR1 and CDR2 are LGHDT and YNNKEL (reference sequence). Here the CDR3 DNA reads TGTGCCAGCAGCCAAGATGTGCAGGGGGCGGTTGAAGCTTTCTTT. It is translated as CASSQDVQGAVEAFF.